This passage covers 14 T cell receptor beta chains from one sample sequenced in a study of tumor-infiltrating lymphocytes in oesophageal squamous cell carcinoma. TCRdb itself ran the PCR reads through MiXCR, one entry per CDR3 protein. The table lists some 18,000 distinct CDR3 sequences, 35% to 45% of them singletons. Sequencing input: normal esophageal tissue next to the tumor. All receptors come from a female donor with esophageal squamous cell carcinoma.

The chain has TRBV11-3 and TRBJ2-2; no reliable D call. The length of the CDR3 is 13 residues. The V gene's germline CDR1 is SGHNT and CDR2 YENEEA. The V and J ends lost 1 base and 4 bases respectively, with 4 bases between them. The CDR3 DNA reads TGTGCCAGCAGCTTAGGGGCCACCGGGGAGCTGTTTTTT. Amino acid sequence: CASSLGATGELFF.

CDR3 sequence (DNA): TGTGCCAGCAGCCTTACAGGGTCTGGGGCCAACGTCCTGACTTTC. It yields the protein CASSLTGSGANVLTF. The V call is TRBV3-1, the J call TRBJ2-6; a weak D match, TRBD1 (6 bases). Trimming took 4 bases from V and 1 from J, leaving 8 bases between them. CDR3 length: 15 amino acids. Germline V gives CDR1 LGHDT, CDR2 YNNKEL (reference sequence).

The CDR3 sequence: CASSRTAGGNIQYF. The CDR3 region has the DNA TGTGCCAGCAGCCGGACCGCGGGGGGTAACATTCAGTACTTC. The chain combines TRBV7-6 with TRBJ2-4, with 8 bases aligning to TRBD2. Germline assignment: CDR1 SGHVS and CDR2 FNYEAQ. The V and J ends lost 5 bases and 7 bases, in that order; junction bases with no gene match: 7. The CDR3 is made up of 14 amino acids.

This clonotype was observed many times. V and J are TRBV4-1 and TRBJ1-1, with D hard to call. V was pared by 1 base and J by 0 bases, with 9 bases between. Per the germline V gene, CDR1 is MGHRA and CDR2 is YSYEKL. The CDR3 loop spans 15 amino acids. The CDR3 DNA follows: TGCGCCAGCAGCCAAGGGACCGACATGAACACTGAAGCTTTCTTT. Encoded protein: CASSQGTDMNTEAFF.

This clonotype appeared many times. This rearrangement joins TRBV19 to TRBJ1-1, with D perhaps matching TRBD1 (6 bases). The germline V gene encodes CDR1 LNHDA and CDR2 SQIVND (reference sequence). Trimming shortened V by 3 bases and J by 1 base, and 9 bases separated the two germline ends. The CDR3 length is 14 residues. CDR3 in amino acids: CASSMGGRNTEAFF. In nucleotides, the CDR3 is TGTGCCAGTAGTATGGGGGGGCGGAACACTGAAGCTTTCTTT. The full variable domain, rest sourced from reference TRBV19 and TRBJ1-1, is DGGITQSPKYLFRKEGQNVTLSCEQNLNHDAMYWYRQDPGQGLRLIYYSQIVNDFQKGDIAEGYSVSREKKESFPLTVTSAQKNPTAFYLCASSMGGRNTEAFFGQGTRLTVV.

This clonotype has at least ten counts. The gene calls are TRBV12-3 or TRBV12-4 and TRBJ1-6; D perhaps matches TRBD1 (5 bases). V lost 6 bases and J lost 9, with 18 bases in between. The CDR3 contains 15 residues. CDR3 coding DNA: TGTGCCAGCAGCCCGCAGCGCGGGACCCCTTCACCCCTCCACTTT. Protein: CASSPQRGTPSPLHF.

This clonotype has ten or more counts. This chain's CDR3 is CASSLWGGSLTDTQYF. CDR3 bases: TGTGCCAGCAGCTTATGGGGCGGGAGCCTCACAGATACGCAGTATTTT. V gene TRBV7-3 combines with J gene TRBJ2-3; 7 bases fit TRBD2. Germline CDR1 SGHTA, CDR2 FQGTGA. J gave up 2 bases and V 2 bases, and 7 bases lay outside the gene matches. The CDR3 is 16 residues long.

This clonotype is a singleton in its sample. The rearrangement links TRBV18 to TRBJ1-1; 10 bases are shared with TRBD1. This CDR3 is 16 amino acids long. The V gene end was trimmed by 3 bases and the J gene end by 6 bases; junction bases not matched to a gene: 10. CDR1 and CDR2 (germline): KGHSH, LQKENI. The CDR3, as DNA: TGTGCCAGCTCACCCTTTTTAAGGGACAGGGGTTCTGAAGCTTTCTTT. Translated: CASSPFLRDRGSEAFF.

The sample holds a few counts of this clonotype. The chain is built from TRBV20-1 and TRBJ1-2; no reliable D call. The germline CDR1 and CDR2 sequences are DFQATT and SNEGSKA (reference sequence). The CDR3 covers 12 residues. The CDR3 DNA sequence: TGCAGCGGTCGAACGCGAAATTATGGCTACACCTTC. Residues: CSGRTRNYGYTF.

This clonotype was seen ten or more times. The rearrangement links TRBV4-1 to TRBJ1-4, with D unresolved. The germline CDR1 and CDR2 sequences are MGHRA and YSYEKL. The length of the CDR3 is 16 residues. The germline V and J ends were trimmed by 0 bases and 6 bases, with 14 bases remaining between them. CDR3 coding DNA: TGCGCCAGCAGCCAAGATCTATCCAGAGAGGATGAAAAACTGTTTTTT. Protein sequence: CASSQDLSREDEKLFF.

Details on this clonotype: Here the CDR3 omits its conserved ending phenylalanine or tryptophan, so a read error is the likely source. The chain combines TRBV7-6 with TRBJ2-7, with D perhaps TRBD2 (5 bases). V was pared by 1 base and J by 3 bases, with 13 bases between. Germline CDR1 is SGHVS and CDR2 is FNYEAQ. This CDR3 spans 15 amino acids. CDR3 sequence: CASSLGYGRNYEQYI. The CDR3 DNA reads TGTGCCAGCAGCTTAGGTTATGGGAGAAACTACGAGCAGTACATC.

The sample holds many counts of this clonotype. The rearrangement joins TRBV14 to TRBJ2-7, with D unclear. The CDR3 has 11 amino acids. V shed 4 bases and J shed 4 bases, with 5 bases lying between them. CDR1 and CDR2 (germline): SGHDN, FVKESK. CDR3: CASSLGYEQYF. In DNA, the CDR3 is TGTGCCAGCAGCCTAGGTTACGAGCAGTACTTC.

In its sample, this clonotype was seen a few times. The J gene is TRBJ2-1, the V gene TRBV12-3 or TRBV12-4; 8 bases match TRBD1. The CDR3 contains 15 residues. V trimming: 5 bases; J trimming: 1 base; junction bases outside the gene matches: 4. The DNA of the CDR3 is TGTGCCAGCAGTCCTCGACAGGGGTCCTACAATGAGCAGTTCTTC. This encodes CASSPRQGSYNEQFF.

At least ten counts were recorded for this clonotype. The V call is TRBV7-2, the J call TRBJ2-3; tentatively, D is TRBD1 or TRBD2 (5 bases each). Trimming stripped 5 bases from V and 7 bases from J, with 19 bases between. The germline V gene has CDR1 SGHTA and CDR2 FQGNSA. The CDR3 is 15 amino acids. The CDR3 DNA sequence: TGTGCCAGCAGCGAAACCGGGACCGCAGTCCATACGCAGTATTTT. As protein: CASSETGTAVHTQYF.